This TCR beta chain was recovered during a study of regulatory T cells in long-lasting Graves disease. TCR beta libraries were built with iRepertoire HTBI primers and Arm-PCR of CDR3 regions. TCRdb itself ran the multiplex PCR reads through MiXCR, one entry per CDR3 protein. Among around 230,000 distinct CDR3 sequences, around 16% were seen once, and the ten largest hold over 20%. Germline V gives CDR1 DFQATT, CDR2 SNEGSKA (reference sequence). The CDR3 is 17 residues long. V lost 7 bases, J lost 2 bases, and 14 bases stayed unmatched. Sample time point: newly diagnosed GD, antithyroid drugs for less than 3 months. PBMC RNA was the source of the TCR library. At least ten counts were recorded for this clonotype.

This sequence originates from a female donor with Graves disease. V gene TRBV20-1 combines with J gene TRBJ2-5, with 12 bases matching TRBD1. Source: peripheral blood mononuclear cells (PBMCs), taken at new diagnosis, from a patient treated with antithyroid drugs. CDR3 in amino acids: CSVRGGQGASLQETQYF. The CDR3 nucleotides are TGCAGTGTTAGGGGGGGACAGGGGGCGAGTCTGCAAGAGACCCAGTACTTC.